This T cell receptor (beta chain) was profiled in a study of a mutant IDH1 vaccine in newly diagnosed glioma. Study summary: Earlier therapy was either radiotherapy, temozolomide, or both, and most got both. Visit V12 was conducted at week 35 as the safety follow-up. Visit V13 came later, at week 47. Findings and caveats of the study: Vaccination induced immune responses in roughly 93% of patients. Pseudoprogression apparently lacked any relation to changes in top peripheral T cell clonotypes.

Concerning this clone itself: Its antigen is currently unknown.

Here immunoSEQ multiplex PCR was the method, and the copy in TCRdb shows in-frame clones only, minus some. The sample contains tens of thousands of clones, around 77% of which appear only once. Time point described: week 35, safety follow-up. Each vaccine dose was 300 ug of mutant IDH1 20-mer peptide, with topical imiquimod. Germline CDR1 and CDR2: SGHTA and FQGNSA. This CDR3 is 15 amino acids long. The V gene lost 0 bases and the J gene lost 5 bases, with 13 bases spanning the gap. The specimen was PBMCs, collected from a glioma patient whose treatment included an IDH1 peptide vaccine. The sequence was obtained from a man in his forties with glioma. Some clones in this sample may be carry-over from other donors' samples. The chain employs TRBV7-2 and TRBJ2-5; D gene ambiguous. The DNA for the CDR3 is TGTGCCAGCAGCTTAGCCTCGGGCCCCTCGGAGACCCAGTACTTC. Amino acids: CASSLASGPSETQYF.